A selection of T cell receptor beta chains follows, all from one sample in a study of beta chain features in type 1 diabetes. Data came from immunoSEQ multiplex PCR; TCRdb stores just in-frame clones and leaves some out. Here the sample spans more than 250,000 clones, 20% being singletons. The sequenced sample was naive CD4+ T cells from blood. These receptors came from a woman aged 40 to 50 with type 1 diabetes. The CDR3 runs from the conserved cysteine through the conserved F or W. D genes are given only for firm matches. Size tells how often a clone was seen (once, few, many) or the class of an expanded clone, and some rows leave it out.

.	.	TRBJ2-1	TRBV30	CASSGEGQSDEQFF	TGTGCCTCCAGCGGAGAGGGCCAGTCCGATGAGCAGTTCTTC
.	.	TRBJ2-5	TRBV7-7	CASSLGAIAAHETQYF	TGTGCTAGCAGCTTAGGGGCCATAGCGGCCCACGAGACCCAGTACTTC
.	.	TRBJ2-7	TRBV18	CASSPPADYEQYF	TGTGCCAGCTCACCACCGGCAGACTACGAGCAGTACTTC
.	.	TRBJ2-7	TRBV7-9	CASSLAQYHEQYF	TGTGCCAGCAGCTTAGCGCAGTACCACGAGCAGTACTTC
.	few	TRBJ2-2	TRBV9	CASSVAGHTGELFF	TGTGCCAGCAGCGTAGCAGGGCACACCGGGGAGCTGTTTTTT
.	few	TRBJ2-7	TRBV4-2	CASSRTLRSAQEQYF	TGTGCCAGCAGCCGGACTCTTCGTTCCGCGCAGGAGCAGTACTTC
.	.	TRBJ1-1	TRBV30	CAWRGGGKTEAFF	TGTGCCTGGAGAGGGGGAGGGAAAACTGAAGCTTTCTTT
.	.	TRBJ2-3	TRBV28	CASSPGTPGTDTQYF	TGTGCCAGCAGTCCAGGTACCCCAGGCACAGATACGCAGTATTTT
.	once	TRBJ2-5	TRBV15	CATSRDRKGGRETQYF	TGTGCCACCAGCAGAGATCGAAAGGGAGGAAGGGAGACCCAGTACTTC
.	.	TRBJ1-2	TRBV29-1	CSVEDQRGAGYGYTF	TGCAGCGTTGAAGATCAGCGGGGGGCGGGCTATGGCTACACCTTC
TRBD2	few	TRBJ2-1	TRBV18	CASSPPLAETYNEQFF	TGTGCCAGCTCACCACCGCTAGCGGAGACGTACAATGAGCAGTTCTTC
TRBD1	.	TRBJ2-5	TRBV7-3	CASSAQPGQQETQYF	TGTGCCAGCAGCGCTCAACCGGGACAGCAAGAGACCCAGTACTTC
.	.	TRBJ1-5	TRBV5-1	CASSLDGYSNQPQHF	TGCGCCAGCAGCTTGGACGGGTATAGCAATCAGCCCCAGCATTTT
.	few	TRBJ1-5	TRBV15	CATSRVGDQPQHF	TGTGCCACCAGCAGAGTGGGAGATCAGCCCCAGCATTTT
.	.	TRBJ2-5	TRBV15	CATSSRQETQYF	TGTGCCACCAGCAGCAGACAAGAGACCCAGTACTTC
TRBD2	few	TRBJ2-3	TRBV15	CATSPGLAGPTDTQYF	TGTGCCACCAGCCCGGGACTAGCGGGGCCCACAGATACGCAGTATTTT
.	few	TRBJ1-2	TRBV28	CASSLGPGNYGYTF	TGTGCCAGCAGTTTAGGTCCAGGGAACTATGGCTACACCTTC
.	.	TRBJ2-5	TRBV7-7	CASSRDFEETQYF	TGTGCCAGCAGTCGGGACTTCGAAGAGACCCAGTACTTC
.	.	TRBJ1-5	TRBV19	CASSPPMSHSNQPQHF	TGTGCCAGTAGTCCTCCCATGAGCCATAGCAATCAGCCCCAGCATTTT
TRBD1	few	TRBJ1-4	TRBV15	CATSRGPGQGDEKLFF	TGTGCCACCAGCAGAGGACCGGGACAGGGGGATGAAAAACTGTTTTTT
TRBD2	few	TRBJ2-1	TRBV19	CASSPREAYNEQFF	TGTGCCAGTAGTCCACGGGAGGCGTACAATGAGCAGTTCTTC
TRBD2	.	TRBJ2-3	TRBV5-6	CACHRRETRQYF	TGTGCCTGCCATAGGCGGGAGACCAGGCAGTATTTT
TRBD1	once	TRBJ2-7	TRBV7-9	CASSFTGAPITYEQYF	TGTGCCAGCAGCTTTACAGGGGCGCCTATTACCTACGAGCAGTACTTC
.	few	TRBJ1-1	TRBV5-4	CASSFRGGNTEAFF	TGTGCCAGCAGCTTTCGAGGGGGGAACACTGAAGCTTTCTTT
TRBD2	few	TRBJ2-7	TRBV4-3	CASSLQAGAVPYEQYF	TGCGCCAGCAGCCTCCAAGCGGGAGCCGTCCCCTACGAGCAGTACTTC
TRBD1	.	TRBJ1-5	TRBV9	CASSQQGAVDQPQHF	TGTGCCAGCAGTCAACAGGGGGCAGTCGATCAGCCCCAGCATTTT
.	few	TRBJ2-6	TRBV9	CASSYRQVLISGANVLTF	TGTGCCAGCAGCTACCGACAGGTCCTTATCTCTGGGGCCAACGTCCTGACTTTC
.	.	TRBJ1-2	TRBV25-1	CASGGLLDGYTF	TGTGCCAGCGGAGGGTTGTTGGATGGCTACACCTTC
TRBD1	.	TRBJ1-4	TRBV6-5	CASRTGEGEKLFF	TGTGCCAGCAGGACAGGGGAAGGAGAAAAACTGTTTTTT
.	.	TRBJ2-3	TRBV7-3	CASSSPTGRGTDTQYF	TGTGCCAGCAGCTCGCCAACAGGGAGGGGAACAGATACGCAGTATTTT
.	.	TRBJ2-7	TRBV13	CASSSRTGTYEQYF	TGTGCCAGCAGCTCCAGAACAGGGACCTACGAGCAGTACTTC
TRBD2	few	TRBJ2-2	TRBV9	CASSPGLAIAGELFF	TGTGCCAGCAGCCCGGGACTAGCGATCGCCGGGGAGCTGTTTTTT
.	few	TRBJ1-5	TRBV19	CASSQGTGQPQHF	TGTGCCAGTAGCCAGGGAACAGGACAGCCCCAGCATTTT
.	.	TRBJ1-1	TRBV29-1	CSAKGLANTEAFF	TGCAGCGCTAAGGGACTTGCGAACACTGAAGCTTTCTTT
.	few	TRBJ2-5	TRBV7-7	CASSLSGAQETQYF	TGTGCTAGCAGTCTCTCAGGGGCGCAAGAGACCCAGTACTTC
TRBD1	few	TRBJ1-3	TRBV29-1	CSAGQGSGNTIYF	TGCAGCGCCGGACAGGGGTCTGGAAACACCATATATTTT
TRBD2	few	TRBJ2-1	TRBV7-3	CASSPPLAGVGEQFF	TGTGCCAGCAGCCCTCCTCTAGCGGGAGTAGGTGAGCAGTTCTTC
.	.	TRBJ1-2	TRBV7-2	CASSWGGVGYTF	TGTGCCAGCAGCTGGGGGGGAGTAGGCTACACCTTC
TRBD1	.	TRBJ1-1	TRBV30	CACSPDGGQGTEAFF	TGTGCCTGCTCACCCGATGGGGGACAGGGGACTGAAGCTTTCTTT
TRBD1	.	TRBJ2-5	TRBV29-1	CSVMTGSGQETQYF	TGCAGCGTTATGACAGGGTCAGGACAAGAGACCCAGTACTTC